This note documents a single T cell receptor (beta chain) sequence. The data derive from a study of T cell responses to AZD1222 COVID-19 vaccine. The CDR3 runs to 13 residues. Trimming cost V 3 bases and J 0 bases, with 6 bases left between them. Measured with immunoSEQ multiplex PCR; TCRdb has only the in-frame clones, and not every one. The sample yields about 160,000 clones, nearly 90% seen once. This receptor was obtained from an adult in good health. The sample in question was peripheral blood, obtained on day 0 of AZD1222 vaccination. The chain couples TRBV12-3 or TRBV12-4 to TRBJ2-7; no clear D. The CDR3 spells CASSFVNSYEQYF. The CDR3, as DNA: TGTGCCAGCAGTTTCGTAAACTCCTACGAGCAGTACTTC.